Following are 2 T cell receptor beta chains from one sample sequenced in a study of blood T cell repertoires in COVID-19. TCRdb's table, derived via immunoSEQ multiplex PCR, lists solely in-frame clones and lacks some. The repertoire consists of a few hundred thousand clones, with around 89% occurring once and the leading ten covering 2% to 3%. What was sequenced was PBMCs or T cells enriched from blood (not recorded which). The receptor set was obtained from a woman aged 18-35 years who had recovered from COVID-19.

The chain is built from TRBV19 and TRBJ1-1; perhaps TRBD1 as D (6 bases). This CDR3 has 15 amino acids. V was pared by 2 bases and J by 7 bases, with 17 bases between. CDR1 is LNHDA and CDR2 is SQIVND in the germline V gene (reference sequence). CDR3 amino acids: CASSIIPGAGGEAFF. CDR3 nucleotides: TGTGCCAGTAGTATAATCCCAGGGGCGGGTGGTGAAGCTTTCTTT.

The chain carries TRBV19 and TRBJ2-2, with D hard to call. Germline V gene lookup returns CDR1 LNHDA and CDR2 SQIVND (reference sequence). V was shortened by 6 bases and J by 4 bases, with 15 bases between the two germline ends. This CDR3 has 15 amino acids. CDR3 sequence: CASSSRSLSTGELFF. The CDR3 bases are TGTGCCAGTAGCTCTCGATCACTTAGCACCGGGGAGCTGTTTTTT.